This T cell receptor beta chain derives from a study of T-cell memory formation after mild COVID-19. Study conclusions and caveats: Clones contracting across day 15 to 85 had a balanced CD4/CD8 profile; later expanding clones leaned CD4+.

Amplification by 5'RACE using constant-segment primers produced TCR alpha and TCR beta cDNA libraries that carried sample barcodes and UMIs. TCRdb analysed the 5' RACE reads with MiXCR anew, one entry per CDR3 protein. The sample has under 150,000 distinct CDR3 sequences; about a fifth are singletons. For this clonotype: The antigen remains unidentified.

This CDR3 is built from 15 residues. V lost 6 bases and J 7 bases, leaving 18 bases between the germline ends. Sequenced input: PBMCs or a T cell subset sorted from them (not recorded which). This rearrangement joins TRBV12-3 or TRBV12-4 to TRBJ2-2; TRBD2 is a possible D gene (6 bases). This clonotype was sampled from a man younger than 35 who had mild COVID-19 (a few samples of this study predate the infection). Cell type and time point are not known. The CDR3 DNA reads as TGTGCCAGCAGCGAAGCGGGCCTGGCGGACGGGGAGCTGTTTTTT. It translates to CASSEAGLADGELFF.